This T cell receptor beta chain was sequenced during a study of blood T cell repertoires in COVID-19. In the authors' methods: Using reference gene primer amplification, nucleated cell counts were estimated. Measured with immunoSEQ multiplex PCR; TCRdb has only the in-frame clones, and not every one. For V, J and clone size, that table is used; D and trimming come from the DNA. The table lists 180,000 or so clones, roughly 86% of them singletons. This CDR3 has 18 residues. The receptor comes from a young man with acute or convalescent COVID-19. Sequenced material: peripheral blood. The V gene is TRBV21-1, the J gene TRBJ2-7; the table calls TRBD2, which could not be checked here. TRBV21-1 counts as a pseudogene. The CDR3 bases are TGTGCCAGCAATTCAATCAAAGTGTCGGGGTTTGATTGGGACGAGCAGTACGTC. Its protein product is CASNSIKVSGFDWDEQYV.